These 9 T cell receptor beta chains were sequenced from one sample in a study of T-cell reconstitution after alpha-beta-depleted transplantation in children (TCRdb year 2016). The library came from PCR. TCRdb names Illumina HiSeq 2500 as the instrument used. TCR libraries were prepared with molecular barcoding, using unique molecular identifiers to normalize TCRbeta repertoire quantification. The public reads were reprocessed in TCRdb via fastp at Q25 and MiXCR, keeping in-frame beta chains. Each record represents a unique CDR3 protein, reported with the most common genes and DNA among its rows. The sample yields about half a million distinct CDR3 sequences; around 13% were counted once. Less than 6.5% of the sample is in the top ten clones. Here the sequenced sample was PBMCs from the stem cell graft donor, taken from the stem cell graft. The receptors were gathered from a human donor who donated a stem cell graft to a child with combined immunodeficiency.

A few counts support this clonotype. The chain joins TRBV15 to TRBJ2-6; unclear D gene. The CDR3 totals 15 residues. Germline V lookup: CDR1 LNHNV, CDR2 YYDKDF (reference sequence). V lost 0 bases, J lost 7 bases, and 10 bases lay in between. The chain's CDR3 is CATSRDQERANVLTF. The CDR3, as DNA: TGTGCCACCAGCAGAGATCAAGAGAGAGCCAACGTCCTGACTTTC.

This clonotype was seen repeatedly, ten times or more. The chain uses TRBV12-3 or TRBV12-4 and TRBJ2-7; unclear D gene. V gave up 0 bases and J gave up 0 bases, with 9 bases separating them. This CDR3 spans 15 amino acids. The CDR3 coding sequence is TGTGCCAGCAGTTTAGCCAGAAGGAGCTCCTACGAGCAGTACTTC. Translated, it gives CASSLARRSSYEQYF.

The chain employs TRBV29-1 and TRBJ1-4; 9 nucleotides match TRBD1. CDR3 size: 15 residues. Losses at the gene ends were 7 bases for V and 7 bases for J; bases not matched to a gene: 13. Germline V gene lookup returns CDR1 SQVTM and CDR2 ANQGSEA. The CDR3 nucleotides are TGCAGCGCCCAGCGGCCCGGGACAGGGTCTGAAAAACTGTTTTTT. It yields the protein CSAQRPGTGSEKLFF.

This clonotype was counted only a few times. J is TRBJ2-7 and V is TRBV6-1; D may be TRBD2 (6 bases). CDR1 and CDR2 from the germline V gene are MNHNS and SASEGT. The CDR3 contains 12 residues. The germline V and J ends were trimmed by 10 bases and 6 bases, with 16 bases remaining between them. The CDR3 DNA sequence: TGTGCCATCCTAGGGGCCGGGGGCGAGCAGTACTTC. Encoded protein: CAILGAGGEQYF.

This clonotype was counted a few times. The chain combines TRBV19 with TRBJ2-1; tentatively, D is TRBD1 or TRBD2 (5 bases each). The germline V and J ends were trimmed by 7 bases and 0 bases, with 10 bases remaining between them. Germline lookup yields CDR1 LNHDA and CDR2 SQIVND (reference sequence). The CDR3 covers 14 residues. This CDR3 reads CASKGRGSYNEQFF. The CDR3 DNA sequence: TGTGCCAGTAAGGGACGAGGCTCCTACAATGAGCAGTTCTTC.

There are a few counts of this clonotype. The rearrangement joins TRBV10-3 to TRBJ2-6; no clear D. Germline CDR1 is ENHRY and CDR2 is SYGVKD. The V gene lost 4 bases and the J gene lost 0 bases, with 13 bases spanning the gap. CDR3 length: 17 residues. The CDR3 sequence: CAISGTLVSSGANVLTF. DNA for the CDR3: TGTGCCATCAGTGGTACGCTAGTATCCTCTGGGGCCAACGTCCTGACTTTC.

The genes are TRBV5-1 and TRBJ1-1, with D uncertain. V shed 4 bases and J shed 5 bases, with 12 bases lying between them. The CDR3 contains 13 residues. Germline CDR1 and CDR2: SGHRS and YFSETQ. The CDR3 spells CASSPNRETEAFF. DNA for the CDR3: TGCGCCAGCAGCCCTAACCGGGAGACTGAAGCTTTCTTT.

There are a few counts of this clonotype. This rearrangement joins TRBV6-2 or TRBV6-3 to TRBJ2-7, with D possibly TRBD1 on 5 matching bases. V lost 6 bases and J lost 2, with 20 bases in between. Germline V CDR1 and CDR2: MNHEY, SVGEGT. This CDR3 is 16 amino acids long. The CDR3 DNA reads TGTGCCAGCAGACCCGACCTCAGGGTAGCTACCTACGAGCAGTACTTC. Its protein product is CASRPDLRVATYEQYF.

This clonotype was seen repeatedly, ten times or more. The J gene is TRBJ2-1, the V gene TRBV20-1, with 7 bases aligning to TRBD2. Looked up from germline, CDR1 is DFQATT and CDR2 is SNEGSKA (reference sequence). V shed 5 bases and J 0 bases; nucleotides not matched to a gene: 7. The CDR3 totals 15 residues. The chain's CDR3 is CSAAAGTTSYNEQFF. In DNA, the CDR3 is TGCAGTGCTGCAGCTGGGACTACCTCCTACAATGAGCAGTTCTTC.